Below, 8 T cell receptor beta chains from the same sample are listed, as sequenced in a study of blood T cell repertoires in COVID-19. Only in-frame clones appear in the TCRdb table, and some are missing; sequencing was by immunoSEQ multiplex PCR. The sample shows roughly 80,000 clones, 83% of them seen only once. The sample was peripheral blood. These TCRs come from a woman of 80 years or more with acute or convalescent COVID-19.

The chain employs TRBV27 and TRBJ2-2, with D possibly TRBD2 on 5 matching bases. V was clipped by 7 bases and J by 1 base, with 13 bases between them. The length of the CDR3 is 15 residues. The germline V gene encodes CDR1 MNHEY and CDR2 SMNVEV (reference sequence). CDR3 amino acids: CASKTRAGNTGELFF. As DNA, the CDR3 is TGTGCCAGCAAGACGAGGGCAGGGAACACCGGGGAGCTGTTTTTT.

The chain is built from TRBV7-6 and TRBJ1-3; tentative D call: TRBD1 (5 bases). The V gene's germline CDR1 is SGHVS and CDR2 FNYEAQ. This CDR3 region has 14 residues. V was pared by 4 bases and J by 1 base, with 8 bases between. CDR3 in DNA: TGTGCCAGCAGCTCTCGGGGGTCTGGAAACACCATATATTTT. Protein sequence: CASSSRGSGNTIYF.

This chain connects TRBV7-9 to TRBJ2-1; D not certain. Trimming stripped 0 bases from V and 1 base from J, with 10 bases between. Germline V lookup: CDR1 SEHNR, CDR2 FQNEAQ (reference sequence). The CDR3 has 16 residues. CDR3 residues: CASSLASIESYNEQFF. The CDR3 DNA is TGTGCCAGCAGCTTAGCTAGCATCGAATCCTACAATGAGCAGTTCTTC.

The V and J genes are TRBV19 and TRBJ2-3; 11 bases line up with TRBD1. J gave up 5 bases and V 5 bases, and 6 bases lay outside the gene matches. Germline V lookup: CDR1 LNHDA, CDR2 SQIVND (reference sequence). The CDR3 is 15 residues long. As DNA, the CDR3 is TGTGCCAGTAGTGGCGCGGACAGGGGGCGAGATACGCAGTATTTT. Protein product: CASSGADRGRDTQYF.

The chain uses TRBV10-3 and TRBJ1-3; D gene ambiguous. V dropped 4 bases and J dropped 0 bases, with 10 bases sitting between them. This CDR3 has 15 residues. Germline CDR1 reads ENHRY; CDR2 reads SYGVKD. CDR3 sequence: CAISGGGRSGNTIYF. CDR3 in DNA: TGTGCCATCAGTGGGGGAGGGCGCTCTGGAAACACCATATATTTT.

J is TRBJ2-3 and V is TRBV6-5, with D hard to call. The CDR3 runs 12 residues. Germline V lookup: CDR1 MNHEY, CDR2 SVGAGI. V shed 7 bases and J shed 4 bases, with 9 bases lying between them. Here the CDR3 reads CASTNQADTQYF. The CDR3 DNA reads as TGTGCCAGCACTAACCAGGCAGATACGCAGTATTTT.

The chain carries TRBV19 and TRBJ2-5; TRBD2 might be the D (5 bases). Germline lookup yields CDR1 LNHDA and CDR2 SQIVND (reference sequence). The CDR3 length is 14 residues. The germline V and J ends were trimmed by 5 bases and 5 bases, with 15 bases remaining between them. The CDR3 region is CASSPGVTRETQYF. In nucleotides, the CDR3 is TGTGCCAGTAGTCCCGGGGTGACGCGTGAGACCCAGTACTTC.

This chain joins TRBV7-2 and TRBJ2-1; possibly TRBD2 for D (7 bases). This CDR3 has 17 amino acids. Germline V gene sequence: CDR1 SGHTA, CDR2 FQGNSA. Trimming took 7 bases from V and 4 from J, leaving 23 bases between them. CDR3 amino acids: CASTSWGGRGGYNEQFF. The CDR3 coding sequence is TGTGCCAGCACCAGCTGGGGGGGCCGCGGAGGGTACAATGAGCAGTTCTTC.